The 8 T cell receptor beta chains listed next were all sequenced from one sample in a study of blood T cell repertoires in COVID-19. Measured with immunoSEQ multiplex PCR; TCRdb has only the in-frame clones, and not every one. Among about 140,000 clones listed, 88% were seen once. Sequencing was performed on peripheral blood. All receptors come from a woman aged 60-75 years with acute or convalescent COVID-19.

In this sample, this clone turned up a few times. The V gene is TRBV24-1, the J gene TRBJ1-1; TRBD1 aligns across 8 bases. Germline lookup yields CDR1 KGHDR and CDR2 SFDVKD. The CDR3 runs to 17 residues. V dropped 0 bases and J dropped 4; count of bases not matched to a gene: 9. Written as DNA, the CDR3 is TGTGCCACCAGTGATTTGAGGACAGGGAGGGTGGGCACTGAAGCTTTCTTT. Encoded protein: CATSDLRTGRVGTEAFF.

The gene calls are TRBV28 and TRBJ2-1; 7 bases are a match to TRBD1. This CDR3 has 14 residues. After removal of 8 bases from V and 0 bases from J, the junction contained 4 bases not matched to a gene. Germline V gives CDR1 MDHEN, CDR2 SYDVKM. Here the CDR3 reads CASGDRFSYNEQFF. CDR3 bases: TGTGCCAGCGGGGACAGATTCTCCTACAATGAGCAGTTCTTC.

The chain employs TRBV30 and TRBJ1-5; perhaps TRBD1 as D (6 bases). The length of the CDR3 is 14 residues. Trimming took 3 bases from V and 2 from J, leaving 11 bases between them. Germline loops: CDR1 GTSNPN, CDR2 SVGIG (reference sequence). CDR3 sequence: CAWSPGAGNQPQHF. DNA for the CDR3: TGTGCCTGGAGCCCAGGGGCTGGCAATCAGCCCCAGCATTTT.

This chain joins TRBV6-5 and TRBJ2-7, with 7 bases identical to TRBD1. V lost 5 bases and J lost 5; bases outside the gene matches: 6. This CDR3 comprises 13 residues. CDR1 and CDR2 from the germline V gene are MNHEY and SVGAGI. CDR3 in amino acids: CASSKTGPHEQYF. The CDR3 nucleotides are TGTGCCAGCAGTAAGACAGGGCCCCACGAGCAGTACTTC.

This chain links TRBV7-2 with TRBJ2-7; possibly TRBD1 for D (6 bases). The germline V and J ends were trimmed by 1 base and 0 bases, with 13 bases remaining between them. There are 16 residues in the CDR3. Germline V gene data show CDR1 as SGHTA and CDR2 as FQGNSA. CDR3 coding DNA: TGTGCCAGCAGCTTAGGTGTGGGACAAGTCTCCTACGAGCAGTACTTC. Protein product: CASSLGVGQVSYEQYF. The complete variable domain, with remaining parts taken from reference TRBV7-2 and TRBJ2-7, reads GAGVSQSPSNKVTEKGKDVELRCDPISGHTALYWYRQSLGQGLEFLIYFQGNSAPDKSGLPSDRFSAERTGGSVSTLTIQRTQQEDSAVYLCASSLGVGQVSYEQYFGPGTRLTVT.

The gene calls are TRBV6-2 or TRBV6-3 and TRBJ1-1; D is perhaps TRBD1 (5 bases). Germline V CDR1 and CDR2: MNHEY, SVGEGT. CDR3 length: 14 residues. The V end was cut by 2 bases, the J end by 5 bases, with 12 bases between. CDR3 loop: CASSYHDGGTEAFF. CDR3 nucleotide sequence: TGTGCCAGCAGTTACCACGACGGGGGAACTGAAGCTTTCTTT.

This chain connects TRBV27 to TRBJ2-3, with D unresolved. V was clipped by 6 bases and J by 1 base, with 8 bases between them. Germline CDR1 MNHEY, CDR2 SMNVEV (reference sequence). The CDR3 sequence is 13 residues long. CDR3 nucleotide sequence: TGTGCCAGCAGAAACCGAGGCACAGATACGCAGTATTTT. Translating it yields CASRNRGTDTQYF.

The gene calls are TRBV2 and TRBJ2-7; possible D gene TRBD1, 6 bases. Looked up from germline, CDR1 is SNHLY and CDR2 is FYNNEI. V lost 2 bases to trimming and J lost 0 bases, with 11 bases between them. The CDR3 sequence is 15 residues long. The CDR3 region has the DNA TGTGCCAGCAGTGAAATGGCAGGGGTCTCCTACGAGCAGTACTTC. Translation gives CASSEMAGVSYEQYF.